Listed here is a single T cell receptor beta chain. Original data processing: Nucleated cell number was recorded as an estimate derived from reference gene primer amplification. The protocol was immunoSEQ multiplex PCR, while the TCRdb copy is restricted to in-frame clones and leaves out a portion. V and J calls and clone size are given by that table; D and trimming were obtained from the DNA. The sample holds fewer than 150,000 clones, 80% to 90% seen once. This record comes from a study of blood T cell repertoires in COVID-19. Study information: The origin of the acute and convalescent COVID-19 samples was the United States, Italy and Spain.

The germline V gene encodes CDR1 SGHTA and CDR2 FQGTGA. J lost 6 bases, V lost 5 bases, and 10 bases had no gene match. This CDR3 is 15 amino acids long. This chain joins TRBV7-3 and TRBJ2-3; 8 positions agree with TRBD2. Material: peripheral blood. The TCR sequence derives from a woman at least 80 years old with acute or convalescent COVID-19. The CDR3 DNA reads TGTGCCAGCAGCCAACGGCGGGGGGCGCCTGATACGCAGTATTTT. This encodes CASSQRRGAPDTQYF.